The 3 T cell receptor beta chains in this list originate from one sample, sequenced in a study of post-analysis software for immune sequencing data. Study-wide points: Elevated frequency relative to controls characterized four or five TRBV segments in patients, TRBV5-6, TRBV5-1 and TRBV20-1 among them.

No antigen is known for these receptors. The TCR beta cDNA libraries carried unique molecular identifiers. Using its own MiXCR run on the PCR reads, TCRdb lists one record per CDR3 protein. The sample comprises 400,000 to 500,000 distinct CDR3 sequences, over 30% of which are singletons, and less than 10% rests with the top ten. Sequencing used blood. These receptors were obtained from a girl under 10 years old with multiple sclerosis.

The chain links TRBV28 to TRBJ2-1, with D maybe TRBD1 (5 bases). Trimming took 4 bases from V and 10 from J, leaving 8 bases between them. Per the germline V gene, CDR1 is MDHEN and CDR2 is SYDVKM. The CDR3 has 11 amino acids. As DNA, the CDR3 is TGTGCCAGCAGTTCCCGGACAGAGCAGTTCTTC. Amino acids: CASSSRTEQFF.

This clonotype was picked up a small number of times. The gene calls are TRBV7-8 and TRBJ1-4; maybe TRBD1 (6 bases). With 1 base removed from V and 7 bases from J, the gap between germline ends came to 16 bases. The germline gives CDR1 SGHVS, CDR2 FQNEAQ. The CDR3 loop spans 16 amino acids. Here the CDR3 reads CASSLGGWGQLEKLFF. CDR3 bases: TGTGCCAGCAGCTTAGGCGGTTGGGGGCAGCTTGAAAAACTGTTTTTT.

This chain links TRBV27 with TRBJ2-3; 7 nucleotides match TRBD2. This CDR3 is built from 16 residues. CDR1 and CDR2 from the germline V gene are MNHEY and SMNVEV (reference sequence). After removal of 5 bases from V and 4 bases from J, the junction contained 12 bases not matched to a gene. CDR3 nucleotide sequence: TGTGCCAGCAGTCTCTCCTTATATGGGAGGGCAGATACGCAGTATTTT. Translating it yields CASSLSLYGRADTQYF.